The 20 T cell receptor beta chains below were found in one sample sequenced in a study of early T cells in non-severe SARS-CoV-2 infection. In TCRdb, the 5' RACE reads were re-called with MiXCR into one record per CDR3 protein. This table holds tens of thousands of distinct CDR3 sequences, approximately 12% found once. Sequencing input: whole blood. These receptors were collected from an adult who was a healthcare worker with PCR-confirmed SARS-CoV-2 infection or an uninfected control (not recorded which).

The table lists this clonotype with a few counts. The CDR3 DNA reads as TGTGCCAGCAGTTACGAAGCGGGGGGTAACAATGAGCAGTTCTTC. It specifies CASSYEAGGNNEQFF. The V call is TRBV6-5, the J call TRBJ2-1, with 9 bases aligning to TRBD2. Germline V gene sequence: CDR1 MNHEY, CDR2 SVGAGI. The CDR3 is 15 residues long. Germline trimming cut 2 bases from V and 5 bases from J; bases unmatched to any gene: 4.

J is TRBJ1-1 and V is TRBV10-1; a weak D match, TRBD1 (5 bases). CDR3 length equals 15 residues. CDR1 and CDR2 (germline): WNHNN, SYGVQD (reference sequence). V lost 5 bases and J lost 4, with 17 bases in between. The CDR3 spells CASSTGTRRTTEAFF. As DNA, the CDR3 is TGCGCCAGCAGTACCGGGACCCGTCGAACCACTGAAGCTTTCTTT.

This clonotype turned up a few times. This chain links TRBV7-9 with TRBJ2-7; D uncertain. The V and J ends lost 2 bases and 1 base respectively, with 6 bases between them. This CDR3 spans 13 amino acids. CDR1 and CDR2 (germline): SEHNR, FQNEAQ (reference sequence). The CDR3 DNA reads TGTGCCAGCAGCTTAAGGGCTTCCTACGAGCAGTACTTC. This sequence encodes CASSLRASYEQYF.

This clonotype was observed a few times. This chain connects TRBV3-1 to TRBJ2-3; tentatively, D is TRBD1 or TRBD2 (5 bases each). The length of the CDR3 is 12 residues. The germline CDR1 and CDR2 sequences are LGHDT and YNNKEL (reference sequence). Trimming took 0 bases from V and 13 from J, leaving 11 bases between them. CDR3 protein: CASSQDARDEYF. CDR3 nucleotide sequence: TGTGCCAGCAGCCAAGACGCCAGGGACGAGTATTTT.

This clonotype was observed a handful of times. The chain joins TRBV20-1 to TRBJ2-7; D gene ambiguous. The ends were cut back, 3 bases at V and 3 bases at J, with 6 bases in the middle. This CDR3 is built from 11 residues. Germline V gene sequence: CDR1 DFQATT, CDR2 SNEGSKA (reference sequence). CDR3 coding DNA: TGCAGTGCTAGGTTTCTCTACGAGCAGTACTTC. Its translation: CSARFLYEQYF.

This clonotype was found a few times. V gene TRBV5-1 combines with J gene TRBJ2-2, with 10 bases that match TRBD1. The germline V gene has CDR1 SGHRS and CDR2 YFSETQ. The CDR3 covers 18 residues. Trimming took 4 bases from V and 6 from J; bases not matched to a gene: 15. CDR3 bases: TGCGCCAGCAGCCTCTTACCGACAGGGGGCGATTCGGCCGGGGAGCTGTTTTTT. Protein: CASSLLPTGGDSAGELFF.

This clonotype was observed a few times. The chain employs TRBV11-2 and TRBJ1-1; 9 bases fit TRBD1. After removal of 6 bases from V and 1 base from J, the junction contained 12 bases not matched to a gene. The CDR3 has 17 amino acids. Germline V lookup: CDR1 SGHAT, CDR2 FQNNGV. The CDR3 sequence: CASSYSIQGAPNTEAFF. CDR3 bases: TGTGCCAGCAGTTACTCGATACAGGGGGCCCCGAACACTGAAGCTTTCTTT.

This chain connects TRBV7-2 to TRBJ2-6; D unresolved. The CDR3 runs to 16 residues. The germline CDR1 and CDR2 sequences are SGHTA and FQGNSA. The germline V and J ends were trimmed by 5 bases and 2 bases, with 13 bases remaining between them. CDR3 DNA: TGTGCCAGCAGCAACCAACATGGGGCTGGGGCCAACGTCCTGACTTTC. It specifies CASSNQHGAGANVLTF.

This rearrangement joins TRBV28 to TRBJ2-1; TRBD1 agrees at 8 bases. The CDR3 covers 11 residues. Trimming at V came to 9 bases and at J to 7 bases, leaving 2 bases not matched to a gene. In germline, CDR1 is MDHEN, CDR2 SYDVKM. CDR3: CASQGANEQFF. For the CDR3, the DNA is TGTGCCAGTCAGGGGGCAAATGAGCAGTTCTTC.

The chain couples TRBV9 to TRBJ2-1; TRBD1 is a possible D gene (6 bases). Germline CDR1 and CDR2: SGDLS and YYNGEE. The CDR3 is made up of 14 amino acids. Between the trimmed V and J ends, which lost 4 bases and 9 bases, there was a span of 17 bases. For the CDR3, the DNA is TGTGCCAGCAGCAAGGCAGGGGCCCTGGGTGAGCAGTTCTTC. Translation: CASSKAGALGEQFF.

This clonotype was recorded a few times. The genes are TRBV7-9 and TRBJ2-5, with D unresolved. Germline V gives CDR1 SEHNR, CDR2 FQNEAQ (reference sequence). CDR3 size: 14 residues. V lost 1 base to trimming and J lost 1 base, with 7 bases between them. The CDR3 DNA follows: TGTGCCAGCAGCTTAGACAATTCCCAAGAGACCCAGTACTTC. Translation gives CASSLDNSQETQYF.

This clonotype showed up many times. CDR3 sequence: CASSLAANDYNEQFF. DNA of the CDR3: TGTGCCAGCAGCTTAGCGGCTAACGATTACAATGAGCAGTTCTTC. The rearrangement links TRBV7-2 to TRBJ2-1, with no clear D. Germline CDR1 reads SGHTA; CDR2 reads FQGNSA. The V and J ends lost 0 bases and 4 bases respectively, with 10 bases between them. CDR3 length: 15 residues.

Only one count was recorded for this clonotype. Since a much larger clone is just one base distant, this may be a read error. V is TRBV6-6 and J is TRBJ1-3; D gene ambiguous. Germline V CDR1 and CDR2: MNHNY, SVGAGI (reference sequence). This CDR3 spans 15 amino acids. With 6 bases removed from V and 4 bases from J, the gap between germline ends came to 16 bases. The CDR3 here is CASRRHGAEGNTIYF. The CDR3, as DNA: TGTGCCAGCAGGCGACATGGCGCTGAGGGAAACACCATATATTTT.

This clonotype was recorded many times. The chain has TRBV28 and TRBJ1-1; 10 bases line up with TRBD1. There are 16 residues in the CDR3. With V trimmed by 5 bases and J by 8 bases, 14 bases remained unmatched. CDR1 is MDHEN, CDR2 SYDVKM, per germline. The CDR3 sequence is CASSRPGAGQGSEAFF. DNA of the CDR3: TGTGCCAGCAGTAGACCTGGCGCGGGACAGGGGTCGGAAGCTTTCTTT.

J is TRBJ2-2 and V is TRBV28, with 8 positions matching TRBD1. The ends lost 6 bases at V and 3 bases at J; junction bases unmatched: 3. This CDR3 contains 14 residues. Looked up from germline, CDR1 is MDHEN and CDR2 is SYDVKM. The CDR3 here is CASRRTGYTGELFF. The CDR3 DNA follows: TGTGCCAGCAGAAGGACAGGGTACACCGGGGAGCTGTTTTTT.

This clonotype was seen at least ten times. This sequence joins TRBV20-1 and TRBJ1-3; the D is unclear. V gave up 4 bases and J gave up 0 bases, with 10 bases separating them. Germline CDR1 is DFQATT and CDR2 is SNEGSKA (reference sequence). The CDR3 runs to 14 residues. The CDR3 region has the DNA TGCAGTGCTACTGGGAGCGACTCTGGAAACACCATATATTTT. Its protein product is CSATGSDSGNTIYF.

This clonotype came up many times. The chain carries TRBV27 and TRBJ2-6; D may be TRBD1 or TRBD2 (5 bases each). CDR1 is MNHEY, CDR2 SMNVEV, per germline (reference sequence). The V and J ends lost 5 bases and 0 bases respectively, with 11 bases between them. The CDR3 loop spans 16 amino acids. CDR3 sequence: CASSLGRTSGANVLTF. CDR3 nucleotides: TGTGCCAGCAGTCTGGGACGGACCTCTGGGGCCAACGTCCTGACTTTC. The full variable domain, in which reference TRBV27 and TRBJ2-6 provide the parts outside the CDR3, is EAQVTQNPRYLITVTGKKLTVTCSQNMNHEYMSWYRQDPGLGLRQIYYSMNVEVTDKGDVPEGYKVSRKEKRNFPLILESPSPNQTSLYFCASSLGRTSGANVLTFGAGSRLTVL.

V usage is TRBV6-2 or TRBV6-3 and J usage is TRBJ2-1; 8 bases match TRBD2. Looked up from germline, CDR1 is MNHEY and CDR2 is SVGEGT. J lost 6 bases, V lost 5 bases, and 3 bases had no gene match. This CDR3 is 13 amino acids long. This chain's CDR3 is CASSLGTSNEQFF. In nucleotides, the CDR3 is TGTGCCAGCAGTCTCGGGACTAGCAATGAGCAGTTCTTC.

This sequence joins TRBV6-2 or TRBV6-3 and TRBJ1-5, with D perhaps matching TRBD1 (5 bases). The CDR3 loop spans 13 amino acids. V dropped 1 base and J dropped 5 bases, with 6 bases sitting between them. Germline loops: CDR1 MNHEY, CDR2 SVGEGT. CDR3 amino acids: CASSYWDHQPQHF. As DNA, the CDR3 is TGTGCCAGCAGTTACTGGGACCATCAGCCCCAGCATTTT.

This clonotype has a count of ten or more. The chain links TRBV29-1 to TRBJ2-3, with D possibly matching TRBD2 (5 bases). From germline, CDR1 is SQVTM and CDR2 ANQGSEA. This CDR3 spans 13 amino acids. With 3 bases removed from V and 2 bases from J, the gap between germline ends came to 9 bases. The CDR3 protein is CSVESSATDTQYF. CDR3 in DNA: TGCAGCGTTGAGAGTAGCGCCACAGATACGCAGTATTTT.